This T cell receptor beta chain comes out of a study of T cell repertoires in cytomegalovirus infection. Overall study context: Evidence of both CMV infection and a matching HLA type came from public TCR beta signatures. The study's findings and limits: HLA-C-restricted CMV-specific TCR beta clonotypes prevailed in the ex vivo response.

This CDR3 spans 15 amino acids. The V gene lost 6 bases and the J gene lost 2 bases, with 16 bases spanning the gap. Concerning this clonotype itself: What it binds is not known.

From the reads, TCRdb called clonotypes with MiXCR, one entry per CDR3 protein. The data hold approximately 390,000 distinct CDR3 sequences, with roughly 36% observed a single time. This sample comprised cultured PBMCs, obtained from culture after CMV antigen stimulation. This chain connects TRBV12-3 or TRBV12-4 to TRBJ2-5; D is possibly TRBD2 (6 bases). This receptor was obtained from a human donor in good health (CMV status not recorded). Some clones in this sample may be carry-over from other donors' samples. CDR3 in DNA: TGTGCCAGCAGCCCCAGGTCAGGGAGGCAAGAGACCCAGTACTTC. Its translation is CASSPRSGRQETQYF.